The 20 T cell receptor beta chains below were found in one sample sequenced in a study of blood T cell repertoires in COVID-19. Using immunoSEQ multiplex PCR, the repertoire was profiled, and TCRdb retains in-frame clones only, with some absent. The sample has about 150,000 clones, approximately 80% seen once. The source material was peripheral blood. The receptors were sampled from a woman in her fifties or sixties with COVID-19, enrolled during active disease.

This clone was recorded a few times. This chain links TRBV2 with TRBJ1-1, with 8 positions matching TRBD1. The germline gives CDR1 SNHLY, CDR2 FYNNEI. CDR3 length: 14 residues. With V trimmed by 6 bases and J by 9 bases, 12 bases remained unmatched. CDR3 bases: TGTGCCAGCAGAGACGGACAGGGAGCGGGGAAAGCTTTCTTT. Translating it yields CASRDGQGAGKAFF. Supplemented by reference TRBV2 and TRBJ1-1, the full variable domain reads EPEVTQTPSHQVTQMGQEVILRCVPISNHLYFYWYRQILGQKVEFLVSFYNNEISEKSEIFDDQFSVERPDGSNFTLKIRSTKLEDSAMYFCASRDGQGAGKAFFGQGTRLTVV.

The chain combines TRBV10-3 with TRBJ1-3; no firm D call. Between the trimmed V and J ends, which lost 5 bases and 0 bases, there was a span of 8 bases. From germline, CDR1 is ENHRY and CDR2 SYGVKD. This CDR3 spans 14 amino acids. CDR3 residues: CAISREYSGNTIYF. The CDR3 DNA sequence: TGTGCCATCAGTAGGGAGTACTCTGGAAACACCATATATTTT.

This clone showed up just once. The chain uses TRBV23-1 and TRBJ1-6; perhaps TRBD1 as D (5 bases). TRBV23-1 is classed as an ORF, of uncertain function. V was shortened by 0 bases and J by 9 bases, with 18 bases between the two germline ends. CDR3 length equals 17 residues. In nucleotides, the CDR3 is TGCGCCAGCAGTCAATCTATGGGGGGTTGCATTGGTTCACCCCTCCACTTT. The encoded protein is CASSQSMGGCIGSPLHF.

This clone showed up just a few times. The gene calls are TRBV4-2 and TRBJ2-5; 8 positions agree with TRBD1. CDR3 length: 15 residues. Germline trimming cut 1 base from V and 4 bases from J; bases unmatched to any gene: 5. Germline CDR1 LGHNA, CDR2 YNFKEQ. For the CDR3, the DNA is TGTGCCAGCAGCCAAGCCCCAGGGGGCCCAGAGACCCAGTACTTC. Encoded protein: CASSQAPGGPETQYF.

This clone was seen only a few times. The rearrangement joins TRBV6-5 to TRBJ1-1; possibly TRBD1 for D (6 bases). The germline V gene encodes CDR1 MNHEY and CDR2 SVGAGI. Between the trimmed V and J ends, which lost 7 bases and 7 bases, there was a span of 19 bases. The CDR3 totals 14 residues. CDR3 residues: CASTDTGWGSEAFF. DNA of the CDR3: TGTGCCAGCACCGACACAGGGTGGGGAAGTGAAGCTTTCTTT.

The chain employs TRBV14 and TRBJ2-5, with 14 bases lining up with TRBD2. Germline trimming cut 0 bases from V and 7 bases from J; bases unmatched to any gene: 19. Germline V CDR1 and CDR2: SGHDN, FVKESK. CDR3 size: 21 residues. CDR3 region: CASSQDGAYFGTSGRGLTQYF. For the CDR3, the DNA is TGTGCCAGCAGCCAAGATGGGGCCTACTTCGGGACTAGCGGGAGAGGCTTGACCCAGTACTTC.

The chain employs TRBV19 and TRBJ1-3, with D unclear. This CDR3 spans 16 amino acids. Germline V gene lookup returns CDR1 LNHDA and CDR2 SQIVND (reference sequence). With 10 bases removed from V and 1 base from J, the gap between germline ends came to 20 bases. The DNA for the CDR3 is TGTGCCACCTGCCCCCGAGGGCCGCTTTCTGGAAACACCATATATTTT. Translated: CATCPRGPLSGNTIYF.

The rearrangement uses TRBV5-5 and TRBJ1-5, with a possible D match to TRBD1 (5 bases). CDR3 length equals 18 residues. V dropped 3 bases and J dropped 2 bases, with 21 bases sitting between them. Germline lookup yields CDR1 SGHKS and CDR2 YYEKEE (reference sequence). The CDR3 is CASSSRDPGRYGNQPQHF. CDR3 DNA: TGTGCCAGCAGCTCCAGGGACCCAGGGAGGTATGGCAATCAGCCCCAGCATTTT.

The chain employs TRBV5-5 and TRBJ2-2; 9 nucleotides agree with TRBD1. The CDR3 consists of 17 residues. Germline values: CDR1 SGHKS, CDR2 YYEKEE (reference sequence). The ends lost 4 bases at V and 5 bases at J; junction bases unmatched: 12. The chain's CDR3 is CASSVNLNRGRTGELFF. The CDR3 nucleotides read TGTGCCAGCAGCGTAAACCTAAACAGGGGGCGAACCGGGGAGCTGTTTTTT.

This clone was counted between two and nine times. The genes are TRBV24-1 and TRBJ1-5, with 9 nucleotides matching TRBD1. CDR1 and CDR2 (germline): KGHDR, SFDVKD. The CDR3 consists of 12 residues. Trimming removed 5 bases from V and 10 bases from J; junction bases left unmatched: 2. The CDR3 DNA sequence: TGTGCCACCAGTGTGGGACAGGGCCCCCAGCATTTT. This sequence encodes CATSVGQGPQHF.

CDR3: CASSLAGAGGEQFF. In DNA form, the CDR3 reads TGTGCCAGCAGCTTAGCGGGGGCGGGGGGGGAGCAGTTCTTC. This chain connects TRBV11-2 to TRBJ2-1; 9 bases line up with TRBD2. In germline, CDR1 is SGHAT, CDR2 FQNNGV. Trimming removed 1 base from V and 10 bases from J; junction bases left unmatched: 5. This CDR3 is 14 amino acids long.

The chain carries TRBV5-1 and TRBJ2-2; 9 positions agree with TRBD2. Per germline, CDR1 SGHRS and CDR2 YFSETQ. V shed 4 bases and J 0 bases; nucleotides not matched to a gene: 1. The CDR3 totals 15 residues. DNA of the CDR3: TGCGCCAGCAGCCTAGCGGGATCGAACACCGGGGAGCTGTTTTTT. Its protein is CASSLAGSNTGELFF.

This clone was recorded many times. The gene calls are TRBV19 and TRBJ2-1; a possible D gene is TRBD1 (6 bases). Germline CDR1 LNHDA, CDR2 SQIVND (reference sequence). Trimming took 5 bases from V and 0 from J, leaving 17 bases between them. The CDR3 spans 17 residues. The CDR3 region has the DNA TGTGCCAGTAGTTCCCTTGTCCAGGGGATCTCCTACAATGAGCAGTTCTTC. Translation gives CASSSLVQGISYNEQFF.

This clone was detected a few times. This sequence joins TRBV18 and TRBJ1-4; no definite D call. The CDR3 spans 16 residues. The V and J ends lost 2 bases and 5 bases respectively, with 15 bases between them. Germline-derived CDR1 and CDR2 are KGHSH and LQKENI. The CDR3 reads CASSPGVVGGNEKLFF. In DNA form, the CDR3 reads TGTGCCAGCTCACCAGGAGTAGTGGGAGGGAATGAAAAACTGTTTTTT.

The V gene is TRBV19, the J gene TRBJ1-3, with D unresolved. The CDR3 has 14 amino acids. Trimming shortened V by 4 bases and J by 1 base, and 8 bases separated the two germline ends. The germline CDR1 and CDR2 sequences are LNHDA and SQIVND (reference sequence). DNA for the CDR3: TGTGCCAGTAGTAGGTACGGGTCTGGAAACACCATATATTTT. Translating it yields CASSRYGSGNTIYF.

The chain carries TRBV6-1 and TRBJ1-2; D is unclear. The germline V gene has CDR1 MNHNS and CDR2 SASEGT. Trimming shortened V by 0 bases and J by 2 bases, and 10 bases separated the two germline ends. The CDR3 totals 15 residues. CDR3 in amino acids: CASSEALPGNYGYTF. The DNA of the CDR3 is TGTGCCAGCAGTGAAGCGCTTCCCGGGAACTATGGCTACACCTTC.

The gene calls are TRBV27 and TRBJ1-1, with D possibly TRBD1 on 6 matching bases. CDR3 length equals 15 residues. The V end was cut by 6 bases, the J end by 0 bases, with 14 bases between. CDR1 MNHEY and CDR2 SMNVEV come from the germline V gene (reference sequence). CDR3 loop: CASRRPTGLNTEAFF. CDR3 nucleotides: TGTGCCAGCAGGCGACCGACAGGCTTGAACACTGAAGCTTTCTTT.

This clone was recorded once. The genes are TRBV28 and TRBJ1-2; TRBD1 is a possible D gene (5 bases). Looked up from germline, CDR1 is MDHEN and CDR2 is SYDVKM. The V end lost 5 bases, the J end lost 3 bases, and 13 bases lay between the germline ends. The CDR3 contains 14 residues. The CDR3 loop reads CASSPPGADYGYTF. The CDR3 DNA sequence: TGTGCCAGCAGTCCCCCTGGGGCAGACTATGGCTACACCTTC.

The J gene is TRBJ1-2, the V gene TRBV7-9; 7 nucleotides match TRBD1. This CDR3 is built from 14 residues. Germline values: CDR1 SEHNR, CDR2 FQNEAQ (reference sequence). V was clipped by 4 bases and J by 4 bases; unmatched bases: 6. CDR3 bases: TGTGCCAGCAGCTGGGACAGCCAGCTCTATGGCTACACCTTC. The encoded protein is CASSWDSQLYGYTF.

On this clone: Possible read error: a much larger clone is one base away. The gene calls are TRBV7-8 and TRBJ2-5; no clear D gene. Germline CDR1 reads SGHVS; CDR2 reads FQNEAQ. This CDR3 region has 11 residues. The V end lost 5 bases, the J end lost 2 bases, and 3 bases lay between the germline ends. The CDR3 reads CASSPQETQYF. CDR3 in DNA: TGTGCCAGCAGCCCTCAAGAGACCCAGTACTTC. Drawing the rest from reference TRBV7-8 and TRBJ2-5, the complete variable domain is GAGVSQSPRYKVAKRGQDVALRCDPISGHVSLFWYQQALGQGPEFLTYFQNEAQLDKSGLPSDRFFAERPEGSVSTLKIQRTQQEDSAVYLCASSPQETQYFGPGTRLLVL.